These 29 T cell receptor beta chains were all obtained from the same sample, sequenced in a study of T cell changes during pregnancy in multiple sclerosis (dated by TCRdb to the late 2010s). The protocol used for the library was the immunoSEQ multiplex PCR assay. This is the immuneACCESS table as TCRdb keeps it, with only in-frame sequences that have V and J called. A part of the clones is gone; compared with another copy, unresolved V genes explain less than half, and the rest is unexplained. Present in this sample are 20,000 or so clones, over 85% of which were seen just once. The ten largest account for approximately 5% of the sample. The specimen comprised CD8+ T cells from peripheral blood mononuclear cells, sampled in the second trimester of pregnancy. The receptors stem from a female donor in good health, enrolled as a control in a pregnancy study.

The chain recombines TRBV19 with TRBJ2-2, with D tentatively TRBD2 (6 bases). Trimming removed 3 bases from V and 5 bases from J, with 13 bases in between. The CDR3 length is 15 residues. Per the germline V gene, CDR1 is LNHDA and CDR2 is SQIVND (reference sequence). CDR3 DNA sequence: TGTGCCAGTAGTATTTTAGGGCGGGATACCGGGGAGCTGTTTTTT. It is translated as CASSILGRDTGELFF.

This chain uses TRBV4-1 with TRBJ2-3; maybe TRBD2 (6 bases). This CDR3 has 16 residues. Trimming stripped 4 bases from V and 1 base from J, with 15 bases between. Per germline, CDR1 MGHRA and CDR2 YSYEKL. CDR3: CASSPSGSGRTDTQYF. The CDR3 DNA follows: TGCGCCAGCAGCCCGAGCGGTAGCGGTCGCACAGATACGCAGTATTTT.

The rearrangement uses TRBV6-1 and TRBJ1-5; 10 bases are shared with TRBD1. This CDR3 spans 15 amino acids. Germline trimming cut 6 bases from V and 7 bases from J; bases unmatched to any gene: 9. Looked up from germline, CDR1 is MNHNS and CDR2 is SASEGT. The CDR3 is CASRDLTGGGQPQHF. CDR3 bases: TGTGCCAGCAGGGACTTGACAGGGGGCGGGCAGCCCCAGCATTTT.

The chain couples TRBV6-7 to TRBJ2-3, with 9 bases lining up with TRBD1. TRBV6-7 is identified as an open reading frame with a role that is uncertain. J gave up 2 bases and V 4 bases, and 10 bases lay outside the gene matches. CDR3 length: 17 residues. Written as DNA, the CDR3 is TGTGCCAGCAGTTTCCGTTTCCGGGACAGGGACACAGATACGCAGTATTTT. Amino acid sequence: CASSFRFRDRDTDTQYF.

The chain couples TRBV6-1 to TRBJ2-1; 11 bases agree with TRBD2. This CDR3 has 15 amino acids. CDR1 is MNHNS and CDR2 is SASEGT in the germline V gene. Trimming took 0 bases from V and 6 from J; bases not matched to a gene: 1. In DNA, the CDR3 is TGTGCCAGCAGTGAAGCTAGCGGGGGGGCCAATGAGCAGTTCTTC. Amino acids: CASSEASGGANEQFF.

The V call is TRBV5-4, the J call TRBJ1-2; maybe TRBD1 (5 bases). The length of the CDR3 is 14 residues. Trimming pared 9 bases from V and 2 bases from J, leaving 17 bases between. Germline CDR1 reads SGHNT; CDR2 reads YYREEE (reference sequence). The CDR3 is CAMEGQDSNYGYTF. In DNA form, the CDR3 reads TGTGCCATGGAGGGTCAAGACAGCAACTATGGCTACACCTTC.

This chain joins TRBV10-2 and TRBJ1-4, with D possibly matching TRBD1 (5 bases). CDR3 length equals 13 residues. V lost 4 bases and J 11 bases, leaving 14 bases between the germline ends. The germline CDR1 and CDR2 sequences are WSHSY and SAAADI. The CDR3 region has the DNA TGCGCCAGCAGTGCAGGGCAGGCCGGCAAACTGTTTTTT. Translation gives CASSAGQAGKLFF.

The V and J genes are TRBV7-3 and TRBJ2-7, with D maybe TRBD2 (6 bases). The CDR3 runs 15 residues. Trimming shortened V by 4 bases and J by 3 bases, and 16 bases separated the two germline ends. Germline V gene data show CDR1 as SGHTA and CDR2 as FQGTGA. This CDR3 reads CASSSTSGLDYEQYF. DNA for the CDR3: TGTGCCAGCAGCTCCACCTCGGGACTGGACTACGAGCAGTACTTC.

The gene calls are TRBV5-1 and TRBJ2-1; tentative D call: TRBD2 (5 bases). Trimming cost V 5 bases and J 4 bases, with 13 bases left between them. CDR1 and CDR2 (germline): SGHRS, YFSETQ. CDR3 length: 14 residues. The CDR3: CASSLRTGYNEQFF. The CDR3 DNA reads TGCGCCAGCAGTTTAAGGACGGGATACAATGAGCAGTTCTTC.

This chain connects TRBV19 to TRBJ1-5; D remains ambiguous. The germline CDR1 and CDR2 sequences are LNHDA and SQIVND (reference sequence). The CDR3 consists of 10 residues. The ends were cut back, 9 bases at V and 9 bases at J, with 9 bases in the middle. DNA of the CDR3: TGTGCCAGCCTAATTAGGCCCCAGCATTTT. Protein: CASLIRPQHF. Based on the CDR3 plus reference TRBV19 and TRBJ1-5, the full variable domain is DGGITQSPKYLFRKEGQNVTLSCEQNLNHDAMYWYRQDPGQGLRLIYYSQIVNDFQKGDIAEGYSVSREKKESFPLTVTSAQKNPTAFYLCASLIRPQHFGDGTRLSIL.

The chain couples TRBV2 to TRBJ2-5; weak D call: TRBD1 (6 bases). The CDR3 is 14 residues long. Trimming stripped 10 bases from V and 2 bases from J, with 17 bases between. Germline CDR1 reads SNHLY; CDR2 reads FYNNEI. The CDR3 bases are TGTGCCACCTTCCGACAGGAGACGCAAGAGACCCAGTACTTC. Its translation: CATFRQETQETQYF.

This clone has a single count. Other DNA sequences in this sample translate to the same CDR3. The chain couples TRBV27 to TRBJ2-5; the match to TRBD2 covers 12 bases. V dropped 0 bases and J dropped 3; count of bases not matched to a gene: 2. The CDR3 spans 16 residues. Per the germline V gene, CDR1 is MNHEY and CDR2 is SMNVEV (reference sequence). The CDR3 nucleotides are TGTGCCAGCAGTTTATCGGCTAGCGGGGGGGAAGAGACCCAGTACTTC. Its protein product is CASSLSASGGEETQYF.

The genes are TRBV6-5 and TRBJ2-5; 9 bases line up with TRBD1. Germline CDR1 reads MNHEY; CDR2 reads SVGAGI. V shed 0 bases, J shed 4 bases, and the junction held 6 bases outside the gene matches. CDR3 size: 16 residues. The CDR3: CASSYSYGQGTETQYF. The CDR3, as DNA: TGTGCCAGCAGTTACTCCTATGGACAGGGGACAGAGACCCAGTACTTC.

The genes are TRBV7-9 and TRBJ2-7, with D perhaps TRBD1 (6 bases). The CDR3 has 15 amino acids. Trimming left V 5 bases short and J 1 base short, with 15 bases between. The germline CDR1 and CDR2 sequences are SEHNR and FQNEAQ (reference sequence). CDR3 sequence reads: CASSRRGDRSYEQYF. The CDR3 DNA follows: TGTGCCAGCAGCCGCAGGGGAGACAGGTCCTACGAGCAGTACTTC.

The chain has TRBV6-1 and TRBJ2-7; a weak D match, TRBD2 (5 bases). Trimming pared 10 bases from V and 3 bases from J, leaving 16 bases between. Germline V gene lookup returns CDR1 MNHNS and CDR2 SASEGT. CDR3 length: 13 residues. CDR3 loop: CATEEDQDYEQYF. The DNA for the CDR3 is TGTGCCACCGAGGAGGATCAAGACTACGAGCAGTACTTC.

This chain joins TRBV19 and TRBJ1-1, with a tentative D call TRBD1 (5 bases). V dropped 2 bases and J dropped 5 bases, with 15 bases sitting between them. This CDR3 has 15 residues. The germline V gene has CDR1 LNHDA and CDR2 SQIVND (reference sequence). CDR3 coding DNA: TGTGCCAGTAGTATATTGGGGGGTCGTGGGACTGAAGCTTTCTTT. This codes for CASSILGGRGTEAFF.

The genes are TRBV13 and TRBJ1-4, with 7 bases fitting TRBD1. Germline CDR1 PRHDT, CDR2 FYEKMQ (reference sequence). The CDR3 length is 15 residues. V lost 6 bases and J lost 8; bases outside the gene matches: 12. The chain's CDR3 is CASRLERQGDEKLFF. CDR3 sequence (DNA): TGTGCCAGCAGGTTGGAACGACAGGGTGACGAAAAACTGTTTTTT.

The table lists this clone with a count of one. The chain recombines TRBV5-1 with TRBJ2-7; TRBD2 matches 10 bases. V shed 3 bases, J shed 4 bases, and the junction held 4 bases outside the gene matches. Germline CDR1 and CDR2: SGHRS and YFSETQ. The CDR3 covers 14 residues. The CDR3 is CASSSGTSEYEQYF. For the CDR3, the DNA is TGCGCCAGCAGCTCCGGGACTAGCGAGTACGAGCAGTACTTC.

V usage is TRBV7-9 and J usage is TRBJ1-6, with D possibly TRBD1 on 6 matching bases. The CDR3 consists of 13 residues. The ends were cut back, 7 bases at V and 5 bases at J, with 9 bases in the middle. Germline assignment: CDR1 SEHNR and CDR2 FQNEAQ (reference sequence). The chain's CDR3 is CASKDSNNSPLHF. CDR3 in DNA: TGTGCCAGCAAGGACAGTAATAATTCACCCCTCCACTTT. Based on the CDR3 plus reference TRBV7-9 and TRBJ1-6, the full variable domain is DTGVSQNPRHKITKRGQNVTFRCDPISEHNRLYWYRQTLGQGPEFLTYFQNEAQLEKSRLLSDRFSAERPKGSFSTLEIQRTEQGDSAMYLCASKDSNNSPLHFGNGTRLTVT.

The CDR3 spells CASRPLIGEEKLFF. The CDR3 coding sequence is TGTGCCAGCAGGCCCCTGATAGGGGAAGAAAAACTGTTTTTT. V gene TRBV7-6 combines with J gene TRBJ1-4; tentatively, D is TRBD1 (5 bases). This CDR3 spans 14 amino acids. Germline V lookup: CDR1 SGHVS, CDR2 FNYEAQ. Trimming removed 6 bases at V and 8 bases at J, with 16 bases between.

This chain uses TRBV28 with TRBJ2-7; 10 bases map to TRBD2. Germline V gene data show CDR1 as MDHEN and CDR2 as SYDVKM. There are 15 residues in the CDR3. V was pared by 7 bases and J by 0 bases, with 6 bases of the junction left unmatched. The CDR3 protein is CASMTSGRSSYEQYF. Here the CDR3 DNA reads TGTGCCAGCATGACTAGCGGGCGTTCCTCCTACGAGCAGTACTTC.

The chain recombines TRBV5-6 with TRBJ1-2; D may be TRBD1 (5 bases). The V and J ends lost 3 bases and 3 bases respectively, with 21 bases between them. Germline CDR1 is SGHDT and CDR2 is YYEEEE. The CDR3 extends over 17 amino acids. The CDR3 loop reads CASSWDPGLAYDYGYTF. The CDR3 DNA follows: TGTGCCAGCAGCTGGGATCCGGGACTGGCTTATGACTATGGCTACACCTTC.

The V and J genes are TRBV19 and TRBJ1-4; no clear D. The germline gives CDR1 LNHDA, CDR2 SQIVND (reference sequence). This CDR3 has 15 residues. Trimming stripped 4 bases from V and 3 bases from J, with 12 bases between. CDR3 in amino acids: CASSTSETSNEKLFF. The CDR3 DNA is TGTGCCAGTAGTACATCGGAGACGTCTAATGAAAAACTGTTTTTT.

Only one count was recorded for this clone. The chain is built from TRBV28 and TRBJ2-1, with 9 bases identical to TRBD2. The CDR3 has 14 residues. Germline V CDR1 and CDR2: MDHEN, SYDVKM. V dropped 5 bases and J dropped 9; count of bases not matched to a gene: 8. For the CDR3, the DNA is TGTGCCAGCAGTGGACTAGCGCAACGCTCTGAGCAGTTCTTC. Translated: CASSGLAQRSEQFF.

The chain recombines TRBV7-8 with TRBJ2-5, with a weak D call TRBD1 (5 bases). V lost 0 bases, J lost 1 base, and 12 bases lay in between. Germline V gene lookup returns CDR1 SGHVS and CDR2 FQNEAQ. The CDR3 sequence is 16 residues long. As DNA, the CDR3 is TGTGCCAGCAGCTTAGCCACAGGTGGGCCCCAAGAGACCCAGTACTTC. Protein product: CASSLATGGPQETQYF.

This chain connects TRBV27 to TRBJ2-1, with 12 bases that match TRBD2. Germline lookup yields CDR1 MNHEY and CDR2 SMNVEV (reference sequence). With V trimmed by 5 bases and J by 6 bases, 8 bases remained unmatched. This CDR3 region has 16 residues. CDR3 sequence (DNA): TGTGCCAGCAGTATCCTACTAGCGGGGGGTTTCAATGAGCAGTTCTTC. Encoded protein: CASSILLAGGFNEQFF.

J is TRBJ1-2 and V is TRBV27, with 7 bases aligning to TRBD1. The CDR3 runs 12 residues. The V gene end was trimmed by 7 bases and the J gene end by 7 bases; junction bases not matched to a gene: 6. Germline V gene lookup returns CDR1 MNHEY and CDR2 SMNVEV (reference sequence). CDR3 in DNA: TGTGCCAGCACCGACAGGGCGAGTGGCTACACCTTC. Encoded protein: CASTDRASGYTF.

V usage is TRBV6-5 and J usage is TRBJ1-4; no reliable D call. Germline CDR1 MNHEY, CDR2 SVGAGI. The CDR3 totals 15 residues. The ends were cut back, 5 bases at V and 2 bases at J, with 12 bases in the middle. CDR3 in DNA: TGTGCCAGCAGTCCCGCCCCGGAGACTAATGAAAAACTGTTTTTT. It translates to CASSPAPETNEKLFF.

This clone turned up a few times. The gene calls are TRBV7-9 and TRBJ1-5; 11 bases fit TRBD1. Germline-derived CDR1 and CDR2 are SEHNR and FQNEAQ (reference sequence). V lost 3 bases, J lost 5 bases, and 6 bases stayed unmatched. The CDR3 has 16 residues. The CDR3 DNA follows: TGTGCCAGCAGCTTTACCGGGACAGGGGGATATCAGCCCCAGCATTTT. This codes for CASSFTGTGGYQPQHF.